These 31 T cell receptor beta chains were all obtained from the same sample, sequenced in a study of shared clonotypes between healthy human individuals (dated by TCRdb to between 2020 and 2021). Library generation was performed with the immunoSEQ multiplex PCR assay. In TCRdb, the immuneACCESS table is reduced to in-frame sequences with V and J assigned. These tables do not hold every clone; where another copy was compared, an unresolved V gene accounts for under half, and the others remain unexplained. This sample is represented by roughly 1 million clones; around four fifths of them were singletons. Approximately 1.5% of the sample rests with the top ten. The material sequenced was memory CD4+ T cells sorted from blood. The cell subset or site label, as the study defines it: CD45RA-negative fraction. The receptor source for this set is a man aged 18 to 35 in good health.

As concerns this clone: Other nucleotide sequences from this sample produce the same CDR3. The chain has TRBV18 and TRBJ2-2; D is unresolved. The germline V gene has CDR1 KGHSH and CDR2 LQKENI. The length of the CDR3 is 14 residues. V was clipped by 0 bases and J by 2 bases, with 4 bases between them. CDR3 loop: CASSPPTNTGELFF. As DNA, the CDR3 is TGTGCCAGCTCACCACCGACTAACACCGGGGAGCTGTTTTTT.

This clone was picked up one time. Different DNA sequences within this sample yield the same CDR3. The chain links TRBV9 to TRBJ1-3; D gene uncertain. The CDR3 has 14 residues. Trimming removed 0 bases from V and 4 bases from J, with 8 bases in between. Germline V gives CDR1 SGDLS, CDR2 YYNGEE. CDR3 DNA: TGTGCCAGCAGCGTAGCAAGCTCCGGAAACACCATATATTTT. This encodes CASSVASSGNTIYF. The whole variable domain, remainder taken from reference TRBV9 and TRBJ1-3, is DSGVTQTPKHLITATGQRVTLRCSPRSGDLSVYWYQQSLDQGLQFLIQYYNGEERAKGNILERFSAQQFPDLHSELNLSSLELGDSALYFCASSVASSGNTIYFGEGSWLTVV.

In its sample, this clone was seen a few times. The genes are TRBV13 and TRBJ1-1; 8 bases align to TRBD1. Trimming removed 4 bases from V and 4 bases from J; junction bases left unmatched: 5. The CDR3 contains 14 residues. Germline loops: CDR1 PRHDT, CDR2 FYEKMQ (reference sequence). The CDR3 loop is CASSYRTGSTEAFF. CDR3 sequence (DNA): TGTGCCAGCAGCTACAGGACAGGGAGCACTGAAGCTTTCTTT.

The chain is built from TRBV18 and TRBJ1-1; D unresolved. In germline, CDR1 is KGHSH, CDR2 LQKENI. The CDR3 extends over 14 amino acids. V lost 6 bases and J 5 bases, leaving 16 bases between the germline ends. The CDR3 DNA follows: TGTGCCAGCTCCCCTTCCGAGGGAGGGACTGAAGCTTTCTTT. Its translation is CASSPSEGGTEAFF. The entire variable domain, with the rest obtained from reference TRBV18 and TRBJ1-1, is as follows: NAGVMQNPRHLVRRRGQEARLRCSPMKGHSHVYWYRQLPEEGLKFMVYLQKENIIDESGMPKERFSAEFPKEGPSILRIQQVVRGDSAAYFCASSPSEGGTEAFFGQGTRLTVV.

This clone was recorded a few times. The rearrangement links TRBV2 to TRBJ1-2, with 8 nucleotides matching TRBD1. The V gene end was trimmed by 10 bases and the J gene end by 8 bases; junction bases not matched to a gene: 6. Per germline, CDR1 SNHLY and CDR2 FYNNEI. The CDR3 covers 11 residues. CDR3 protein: CANPGQGGYTF. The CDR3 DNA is TGTGCCAACCCCGGACAGGGCGGCTACACCTTC.

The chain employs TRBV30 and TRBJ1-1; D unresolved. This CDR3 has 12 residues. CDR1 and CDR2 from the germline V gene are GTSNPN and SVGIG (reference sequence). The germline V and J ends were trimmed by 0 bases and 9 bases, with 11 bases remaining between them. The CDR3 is CAWSVMTSKAFF. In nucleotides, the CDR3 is TGTGCCTGGAGTGTAATGACCTCCAAAGCTTTCTTT.

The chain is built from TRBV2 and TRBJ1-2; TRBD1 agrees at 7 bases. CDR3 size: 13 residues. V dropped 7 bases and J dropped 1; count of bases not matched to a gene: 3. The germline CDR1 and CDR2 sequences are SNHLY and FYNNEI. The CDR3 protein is CASKAGGNYGYTF. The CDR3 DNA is TGTGCCAGCAAGGCAGGGGGTAACTATGGCTACACCTTC.

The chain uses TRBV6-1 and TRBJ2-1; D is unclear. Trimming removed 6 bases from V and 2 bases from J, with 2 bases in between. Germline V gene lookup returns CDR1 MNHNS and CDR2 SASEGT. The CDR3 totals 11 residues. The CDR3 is CASRAYNEQFF. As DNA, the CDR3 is TGTGCCAGCAGAGCCTACAATGAGCAGTTCTTC.

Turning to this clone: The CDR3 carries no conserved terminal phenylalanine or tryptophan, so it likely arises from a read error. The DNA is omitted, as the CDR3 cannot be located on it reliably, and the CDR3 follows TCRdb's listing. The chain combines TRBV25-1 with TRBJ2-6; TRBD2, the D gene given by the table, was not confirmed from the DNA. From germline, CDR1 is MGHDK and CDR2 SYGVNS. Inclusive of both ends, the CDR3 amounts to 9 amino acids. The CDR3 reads CASSDWRTS.

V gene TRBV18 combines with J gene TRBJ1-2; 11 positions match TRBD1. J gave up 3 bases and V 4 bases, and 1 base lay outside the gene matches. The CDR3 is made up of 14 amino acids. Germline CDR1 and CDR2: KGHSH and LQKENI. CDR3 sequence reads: CASSRGQGDYGYTF. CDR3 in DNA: TGTGCCAGCTCACGGGGACAGGGGGACTATGGCTACACCTTC.

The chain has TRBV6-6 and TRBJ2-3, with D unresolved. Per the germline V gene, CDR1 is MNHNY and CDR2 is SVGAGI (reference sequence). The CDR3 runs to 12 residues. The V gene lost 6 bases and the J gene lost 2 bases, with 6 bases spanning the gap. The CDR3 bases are TGTGCCAGCAGCCCTATCACAGATACGCAGTATTTT. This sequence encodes CASSPITDTQYF.

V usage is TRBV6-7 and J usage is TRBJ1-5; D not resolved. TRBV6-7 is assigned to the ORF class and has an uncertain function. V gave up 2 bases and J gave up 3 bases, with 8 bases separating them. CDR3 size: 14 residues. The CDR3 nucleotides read TGTGCCAGCAGTTACAGGTGCCTCAATCAGCCCCAGCATTTT. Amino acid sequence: CASSYRCLNQPQHF.

The CDR3 is CASRGTGANTEAFF. DNA of the CDR3: TGTGCCAGCAGGGGGACAGGGGCCAACACTGAAGCTTTCTTT. V gene TRBV6-1 combines with J gene TRBJ1-1, with 10 bases matching TRBD1. The CDR3 is 14 amino acids. J gave up 2 bases and V 6 bases, and 3 bases lay outside the gene matches. Germline V CDR1 and CDR2: MNHNS, SASEGT.

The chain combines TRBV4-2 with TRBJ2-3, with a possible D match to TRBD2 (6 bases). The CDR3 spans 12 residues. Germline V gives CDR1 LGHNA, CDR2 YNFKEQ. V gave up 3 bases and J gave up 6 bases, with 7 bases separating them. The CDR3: CASSQAGDTQYF. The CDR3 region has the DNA TGTGCCAGCAGCCAGGCGGGGGATACGCAGTATTTT.

This chain's CDR3 is CASSARAGEGADTQYF. DNA of the CDR3: TGTGCCAGCAGCGCACGAGCGGGAGAGGGTGCAGATACGCAGTATTTT. The chain employs TRBV9 and TRBJ2-3; 8 bases line up with TRBD2. Per germline, CDR1 SGDLS and CDR2 YYNGEE. The CDR3 consists of 16 residues. V dropped 3 bases and J dropped 4; count of bases not matched to a gene: 10.

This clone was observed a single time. The CDR3 here is CASSEGGKGKSQPQHF. The CDR3 DNA is TGCGCCAGCAGTGAGGGAGGGAAAGGGAAGAGTCAGCCCCAGCATTTT. The chain has TRBV5-1 and TRBJ1-5; D is ambiguous. The CDR3 contains 16 residues. The V and J ends lost 5 bases and 6 bases respectively, with 21 bases between them. Germline V CDR1 and CDR2: SGHRS, YFSETQ.

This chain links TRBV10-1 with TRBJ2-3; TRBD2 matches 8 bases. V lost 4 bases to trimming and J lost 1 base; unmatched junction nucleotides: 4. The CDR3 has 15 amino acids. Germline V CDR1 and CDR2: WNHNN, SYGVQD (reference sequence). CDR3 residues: CASSASGGRTDTQYF. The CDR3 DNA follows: TGCGCCAGCAGTGCGAGCGGGGGACGCACAGATACGCAGTATTTT.

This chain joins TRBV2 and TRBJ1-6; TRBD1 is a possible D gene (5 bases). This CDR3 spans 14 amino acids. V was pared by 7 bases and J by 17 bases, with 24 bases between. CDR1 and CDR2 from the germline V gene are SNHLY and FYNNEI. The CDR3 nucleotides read TGTGCCAGCATCGCCGGGACCGATATAGCTCTCATCCACTTT. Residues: CASIAGTDIALIHF.

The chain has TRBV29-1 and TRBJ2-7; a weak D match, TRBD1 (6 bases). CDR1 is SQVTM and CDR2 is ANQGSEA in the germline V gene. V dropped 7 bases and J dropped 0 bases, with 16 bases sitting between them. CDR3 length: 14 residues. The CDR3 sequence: CSAAQGTNSYEQYF. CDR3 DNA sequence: TGCAGCGCCGCCCAGGGGACCAACTCCTACGAGCAGTACTTC.

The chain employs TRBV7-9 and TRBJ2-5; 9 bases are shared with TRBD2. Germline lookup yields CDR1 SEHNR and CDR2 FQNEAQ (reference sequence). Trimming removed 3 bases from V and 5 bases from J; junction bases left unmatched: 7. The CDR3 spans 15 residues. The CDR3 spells CASSFSGGPGETQYF. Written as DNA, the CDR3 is TGTGCCAGCAGCTTTAGCGGGGGCCCCGGGGAGACCCAGTACTTC.

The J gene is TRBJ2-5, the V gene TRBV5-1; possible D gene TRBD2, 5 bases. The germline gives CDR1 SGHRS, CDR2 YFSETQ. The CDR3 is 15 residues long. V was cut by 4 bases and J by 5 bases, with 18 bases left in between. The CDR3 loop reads CASSTQQRGWETQYF. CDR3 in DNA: TGCGCCAGCAGCACCCAACAGAGAGGGTGGGAGACCCAGTACTTC.

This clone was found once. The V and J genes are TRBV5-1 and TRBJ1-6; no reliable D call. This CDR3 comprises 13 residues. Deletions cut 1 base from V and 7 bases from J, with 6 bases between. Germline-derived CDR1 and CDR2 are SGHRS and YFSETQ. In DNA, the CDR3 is TGCGCCAGCAGCTTGTTGTCGAATTCACCCCTCCACTTT. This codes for CASSLLSNSPLHF.

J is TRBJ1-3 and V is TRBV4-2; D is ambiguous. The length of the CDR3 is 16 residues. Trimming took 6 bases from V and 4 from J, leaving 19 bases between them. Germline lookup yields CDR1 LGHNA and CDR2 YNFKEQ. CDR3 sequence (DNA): TGTGCCAGCAGTGAAGAAGGAGGTCCACAAGGAAACACCATATATTTT. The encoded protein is CASSEEGGPQGNTIYF.

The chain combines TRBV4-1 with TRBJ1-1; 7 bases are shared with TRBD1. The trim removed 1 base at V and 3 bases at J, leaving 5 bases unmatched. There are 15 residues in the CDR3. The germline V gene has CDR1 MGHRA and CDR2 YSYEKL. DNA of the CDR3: TGCGCCAGCAGCCAAGTCACGGGACAGTACACTGAAGCTTTCTTT. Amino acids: CASSQVTGQYTEAFF.

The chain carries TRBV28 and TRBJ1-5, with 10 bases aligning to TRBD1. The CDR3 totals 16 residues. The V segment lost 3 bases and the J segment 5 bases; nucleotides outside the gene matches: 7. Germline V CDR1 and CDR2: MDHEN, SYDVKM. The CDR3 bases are TGTGCCAGCAGTTTCTACCGGGACAGGGGTTATCAGCCCCAGCATTTT. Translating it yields CASSFYRDRGYQPQHF.

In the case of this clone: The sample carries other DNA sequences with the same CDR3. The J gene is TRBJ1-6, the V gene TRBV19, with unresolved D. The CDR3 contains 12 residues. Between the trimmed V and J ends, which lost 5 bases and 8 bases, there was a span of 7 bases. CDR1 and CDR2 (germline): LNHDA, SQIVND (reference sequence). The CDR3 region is CASSARDSPLHF. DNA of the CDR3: TGTGCCAGTAGTGCGAGGGATTCACCCCTCCACTTT.

The CDR3 DNA is TGTGCCAGCAGTGAAGATCACGCTAACTATGGCTACACCTTC. It is translated as CASSEDHANYGYTF. The V and J genes are TRBV2 and TRBJ1-2, with no clear D. Trimming removed 1 base from V and 0 bases from J, with 6 bases in between. Germline assignment: CDR1 SNHLY and CDR2 FYNNEI. CDR3 length: 14 residues.

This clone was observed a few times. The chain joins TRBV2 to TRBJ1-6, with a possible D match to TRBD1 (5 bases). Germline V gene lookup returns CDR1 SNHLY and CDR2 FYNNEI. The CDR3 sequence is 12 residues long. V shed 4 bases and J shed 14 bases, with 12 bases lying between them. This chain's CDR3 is CASSGEGRSLHF. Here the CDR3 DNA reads TGTGCCAGCAGTGGGGAGGGGCGATCCCTCCACTTT.

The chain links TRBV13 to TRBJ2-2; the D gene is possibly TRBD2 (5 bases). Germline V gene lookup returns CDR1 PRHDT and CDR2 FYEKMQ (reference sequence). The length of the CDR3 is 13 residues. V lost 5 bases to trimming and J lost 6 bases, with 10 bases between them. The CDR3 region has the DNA TGTGCCAGCAGCGCCACCGGGGCCGGGGAGCTGTTTTTT. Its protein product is CASSATGAGELFF.

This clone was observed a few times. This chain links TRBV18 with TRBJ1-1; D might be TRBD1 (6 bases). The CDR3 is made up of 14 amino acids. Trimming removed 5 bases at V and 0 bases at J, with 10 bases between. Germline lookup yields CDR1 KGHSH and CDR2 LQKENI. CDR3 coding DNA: TGTGCCAGCTCAGAAACAGGGTTGAACACTGAAGCTTTCTTT. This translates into CASSETGLNTEAFF.

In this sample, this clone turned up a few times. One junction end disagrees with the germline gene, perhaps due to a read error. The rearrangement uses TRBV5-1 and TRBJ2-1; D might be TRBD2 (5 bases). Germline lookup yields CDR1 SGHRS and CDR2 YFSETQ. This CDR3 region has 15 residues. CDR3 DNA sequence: TGCGCCAGCAGCTTGGATCCGGGATCCTCCAATGAGCAGTTCTTC. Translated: CASSLDPGSSNEQFF.